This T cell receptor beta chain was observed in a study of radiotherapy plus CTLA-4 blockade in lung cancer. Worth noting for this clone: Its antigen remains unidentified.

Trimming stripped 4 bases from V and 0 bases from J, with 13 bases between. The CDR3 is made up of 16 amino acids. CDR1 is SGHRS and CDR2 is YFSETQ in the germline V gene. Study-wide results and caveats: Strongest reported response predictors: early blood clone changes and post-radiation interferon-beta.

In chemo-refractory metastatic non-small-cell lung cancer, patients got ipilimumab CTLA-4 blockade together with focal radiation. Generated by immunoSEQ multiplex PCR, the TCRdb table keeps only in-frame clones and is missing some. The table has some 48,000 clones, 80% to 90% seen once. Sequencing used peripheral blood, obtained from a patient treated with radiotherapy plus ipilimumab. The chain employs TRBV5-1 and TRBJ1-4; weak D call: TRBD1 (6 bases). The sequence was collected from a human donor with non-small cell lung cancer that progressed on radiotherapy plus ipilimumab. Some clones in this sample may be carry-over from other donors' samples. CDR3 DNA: TGCGCCAGCAGCCACGGACAGATTGCAACTAATGAAAAACTGTTTTTT. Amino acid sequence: CASSHGQIATNEKLFF.